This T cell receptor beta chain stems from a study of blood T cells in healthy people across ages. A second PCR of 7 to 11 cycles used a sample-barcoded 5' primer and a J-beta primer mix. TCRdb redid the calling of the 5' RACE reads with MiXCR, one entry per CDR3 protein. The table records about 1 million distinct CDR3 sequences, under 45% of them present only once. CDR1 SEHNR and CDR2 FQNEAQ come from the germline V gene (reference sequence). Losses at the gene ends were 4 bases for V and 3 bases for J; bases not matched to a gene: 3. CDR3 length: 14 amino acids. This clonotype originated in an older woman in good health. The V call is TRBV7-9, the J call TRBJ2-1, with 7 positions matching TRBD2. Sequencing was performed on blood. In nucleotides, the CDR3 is TGTGCCAGCAGCTCCAAGCGGGGCTACAATGAGCAGTTCTTC. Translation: CASSSKRGYNEQFF.